Below, 25 T cell receptor beta chains from the same sample are listed, as sequenced in a study of T cell repertoires in cytomegalovirus infection (dated by TCRdb to between 2017 and 2020). For sequencing, an Illumina HiSeq 1500 was employed. The public sequencing data were trimmed at Q25 with fastp and processed into clonotypes with MiXCR by TCRdb, which kept only in-frame beta chains. Here each entry gathers all rows of one CDR3 protein and keeps the most common genes and DNA. Across this sample there are approximately 390,000 distinct CDR3 sequences, with roughly 34% seen only once. 13% of the sample comes from the top ten. Their target antigens are unknown. The sample's treatment or condition label, in plain terms: in vitro stimulation with specific CMV peptide epitopes to enrich CMV-specific T cells. The specimen was cultured PBMCs, collected from culture after CMV antigen stimulation. All receptors derive from a human donor in good health (CMV status not recorded). Some clones in this sample may be carry-over from other donors' samples.

The chain employs TRBV28 and TRBJ2-5; no firm D call. Trimming removed 2 bases at V and 5 bases at J, with 9 bases between. Germline V gene lookup returns CDR1 MDHEN and CDR2 SYDVKM. This CDR3 has 13 residues. For the CDR3, the DNA is TGTGCCAGCAGTTTAGGGTCACGGGAGACCCAGTACTTC. It translates to CASSLGSRETQYF.

The chain joins TRBV5-4 to TRBJ2-2, with D unresolved. This CDR3 contains 14 residues. The V end lost 7 bases, the J end lost 1 base, and 11 bases lay between the germline ends. Germline CDR1 reads SGHNT; CDR2 reads YYREEE (reference sequence). The CDR3 protein is CASRAWGNTGELFF. In DNA form, the CDR3 reads TGTGCCAGCCGGGCGTGGGGGAACACCGGGGAGCTGTTTTTT.

This clonotype appeared a few times. The DNA for the CDR3 is TGTGCCAGCAGCCCAAGGGGGGCGGGAGGGGGCTCCTACAATGAGCAGTTCTTC. Its translation: CASSPRGAGGGSYNEQFF. The chain employs TRBV6-1 and TRBJ2-1, with 9 bases identical to TRBD2. Germline V gene sequence: CDR1 MNHNS, CDR2 SASEGT. V was clipped by 6 bases and J by 0 bases; unmatched bases: 12. The length of the CDR3 is 18 residues.

This clonotype came up a few times. The V call is TRBV19, the J call TRBJ1-2; a weak D match, TRBD1 (5 bases). Trimming pared 4 bases from V and 2 bases from J, leaving 8 bases between. CDR1 LNHDA and CDR2 SQIVND come from the germline V gene (reference sequence). CDR3 length equals 13 residues. The CDR3 nucleotides are TGTGCCAGTAGTAATACAGGAAACTATGGCTACACCTTC. Encoded protein: CASSNTGNYGYTF.

The chain employs TRBV15 and TRBJ1-3, with TRBD1 as a possible D gene (5 bases). The V gene lost 6 bases and the J gene lost 0 bases, with 9 bases spanning the gap. The CDR3 contains 14 residues. Germline lookup yields CDR1 LNHNV and CDR2 YYDKDF (reference sequence). CDR3 nucleotides: TGTGCCACCAGGGGGGATCTCTCTGGAAACACCATATATTTT. Translated: CATRGDLSGNTIYF.

This clonotype has a handful of counts. The chain carries TRBV7-2 and TRBJ1-5; D is unresolved. The germline V gene encodes CDR1 SGHTA and CDR2 FQGNSA. V was cut by 5 bases and J by 6 bases, with 14 bases left in between. The CDR3 is 14 amino acids. The CDR3 DNA reads as TGTGCCAGCAGCCTTTTCGGGGAATCTCAGCCCCAGCATTTT. It codes for CASSLFGESQPQHF.

The genes are TRBV20-1 and TRBJ2-1; a possible D gene is TRBD2 (5 bases). The CDR3 is made up of 11 amino acids. With 5 bases removed from V and 10 bases from J, the gap between germline ends came to 12 bases. CDR1 and CDR2 from the germline V gene are DFQATT and SNEGSKA (reference sequence). The chain's CDR3 is CSAYPGSEQFF. The CDR3 nucleotides are TGCAGTGCTTACCCGGGAAGCGAGCAGTTCTTC.

This clonotype was found many times. This rearrangement joins TRBV7-2 to TRBJ1-4; TRBD1 might be the D (5 bases). The CDR3 runs 15 residues. Trimming left V 5 bases short and J 6 bases short, with 16 bases between. Germline V gene data show CDR1 as SGHTA and CDR2 as FQGNSA. DNA of the CDR3: TGTGCCAGCAGCCAACGAGGGACTAGGGATGAAAAACTGTTTTTT. Amino acid sequence: CASSQRGTRDEKLFF.

The gene calls are TRBV7-2 and TRBJ2-2; no reliable D call. CDR1 is SGHTA and CDR2 is FQGNSA in the germline V gene. CDR3 length: 13 residues. Trimming pared 5 bases from V and 6 bases from J, leaving 10 bases between. CDR3 residues: CASSPRIPGELFF. CDR3 DNA sequence: TGTGCCAGCAGCCCTCGTATCCCCGGGGAGCTGTTTTTT.

V gene TRBV19 combines with J gene TRBJ2-1; 12 bases align to TRBD2. Germline-derived CDR1 and CDR2 are LNHDA and SQIVND (reference sequence). The CDR3 runs to 15 residues. Unmatched junction bases numbered 10, after V lost 7 bases and J lost 9 bases. The CDR3 DNA reads as TGTGCCAGTAACGAGGCGACTAGCGGGAGTCGTGAGCAGTTCTTC. Translation gives CASNEATSGSREQFF.

This clonotype turned up a few times. The V call is TRBV7-2, the J call TRBJ2-3; D gene uncertain. Trimming left V 5 bases short and J 7 bases short, with 10 bases between. The CDR3 has 12 amino acids. Germline V gene data show CDR1 as SGHTA and CDR2 as FQGNSA. CDR3 sequence (DNA): TGTGCCAGCAGCCGCGACGGGTATACGCAGTATTTT. It specifies CASSRDGYTQYF. The full variable domain, rest sourced from reference TRBV7-2 and TRBJ2-3, is GAGVSQSPSNKVTEKGKDVELRCDPISGHTALYWYRQSLGQGLEFLIYFQGNSAPDKSGLPSDRFSAERTGGSVSTLTIQRTQQEDSAVYLCASSRDGYTQYFGPGTRLTVL.

The table lists this clonotype with many counts. This rearrangement joins TRBV28 to TRBJ2-7; D unclear. Trimming removed 7 bases from V and 6 bases from J, with 16 bases in between. The CDR3 runs to 13 residues. Germline CDR1 MDHEN, CDR2 SYDVKM. The CDR3 reads CASTGSGTPEQYF. CDR3 in DNA: TGTGCCAGCACGGGCTCCGGAACTCCCGAGCAGTACTTC.

The chain is built from TRBV6-2 or TRBV6-3 and TRBJ1-6, with D possibly matching TRBD1 (6 bases). Trimming took 2 bases from V and 10 from J, leaving 15 bases between them. CDR3 size: 15 residues. CDR1 and CDR2 (germline): MNHEY, SVGEGT. Here the CDR3 reads CASSYPTGIGSPLHF. CDR3 coding DNA: TGTGCCAGCAGTTACCCTACAGGGATTGGATCACCCCTCCACTTT.

The J gene is TRBJ2-7, the V gene TRBV6-2 or TRBV6-3, with no clear D. The CDR3 has 12 residues. Trimming removed 10 bases at V and 2 bases at J, with 12 bases between. Per germline, CDR1 MNHEY and CDR2 SVGEGT. This CDR3 reads CATRLTPYEQYF. The CDR3 coding sequence is TGTGCCACCAGATTAACTCCCTACGAGCAGTACTTC.

J is TRBJ2-5 and V is TRBV20-1, with a possible D match to TRBD1 (6 bases). The CDR3 sequence is 13 residues long. The germline gives CDR1 DFQATT, CDR2 SNEGSKA (reference sequence). V lost 6 bases and J 1 base, leaving 12 bases between the germline ends. For the CDR3, the DNA is TGCAGTGCGATGAGGACAGTCCAAGAGACCCAGTACTTC. This sequence encodes CSAMRTVQETQYF.

The sample holds a few counts of this clonotype. V and J are TRBV19 and TRBJ2-1; D gene uncertain. Germline V gives CDR1 LNHDA, CDR2 SQIVND (reference sequence). Trimming removed 7 bases from V and 10 bases from J, with 14 bases in between. This CDR3 region has 12 residues. This chain's CDR3 is CASTTRDNEQFF. The CDR3 DNA reads as TGTGCCAGTACCACAAGGGATAACGAGCAGTTCTTC.

In its sample, this clonotype was seen a few times. This rearrangement joins TRBV12-3 or TRBV12-4 to TRBJ2-2; 9 positions agree with TRBD2. CDR3 length: 17 residues. The trim removed 5 bases at V and 0 bases at J, leaving 7 bases unmatched. This chain's CDR3 is CASSLRLAETNTGELFF. In nucleotides, the CDR3 is TGTGCCAGCAGTCTACGACTAGCGGAAACGAACACCGGGGAGCTGTTTTTT.

This clonotype was recorded at least ten times. The chain has TRBV7-8 and TRBJ2-3; TRBD2 agrees at 11 bases. V was pared by 6 bases and J by 2 bases, with 4 bases of the junction left unmatched. The CDR3 sequence is 15 residues long. The germline CDR1 and CDR2 sequences are SGHVS and FQNEAQ. In DNA, the CDR3 is TGTGCCAGCAGACGACTAGCGGGATACACAGATACGCAGTATTTT. Residues: CASRRLAGYTDTQYF.

In its sample, this clonotype was seen a few times. Here the CDR3 reads CASSRRQSQETQYF. The CDR3 nucleotides read TGTGCCAGCAGCAGGAGACAGAGCCAAGAGACCCAGTACTTC. This chain uses TRBV11-1 with TRBJ2-5, with D perhaps TRBD1 (5 bases). This CDR3 comprises 14 residues. V was pared by 5 bases and J by 1 base, with 11 bases between. Germline CDR1 SGHAT, CDR2 FQDESV (reference sequence).

The chain combines TRBV7-2 with TRBJ2-7; maybe TRBD2 (5 bases). The CDR3 has 14 residues. V lost 3 bases to trimming and J lost 0 bases, with 9 bases between them. The germline V gene has CDR1 SGHTA and CDR2 FQGNSA. CDR3 amino acids: CASSFNRGSYEQYF. DNA of the CDR3: TGTGCCAGCAGCTTTAACCGGGGCTCCTACGAGCAGTACTTC.

The chain recombines TRBV7-2 with TRBJ2-7, with 10 positions matching TRBD2. J lost 1 base, V lost 3 bases, and 3 bases had no gene match. CDR1 and CDR2 (germline): SGHTA, FQGNSA. The CDR3 loop spans 15 amino acids. DNA of the CDR3: TGTGCCAGCAGCTTTCTAGCGGGGGAGTCCTACGAGCAGTACTTC. Translating it yields CASSFLAGESYEQYF. The variable domain in full, completed from reference TRBV7-2 and TRBJ2-7, reads GAGVSQSPSNKVTEKGKDVELRCDPISGHTALYWYRQSLGQGLEFLIYFQGNSAPDKSGLPSDRFSAERTGGSVSTLTIQRTQQEDSAVYLCASSFLAGESYEQYFGPGTRLTVT.

The J gene is TRBJ1-1, the V gene TRBV19; D uncertain. Germline assignment: CDR1 LNHDA and CDR2 SQIVND (reference sequence). This CDR3 region has 13 residues. The V end was cut by 7 bases, the J end by 1 base, with 10 bases between. CDR3 in DNA: TGTGCCAGTAACATACAGAGGAACACTGAAGCTTTCTTT. Its translation: CASNIQRNTEAFF. Full variable domain (missing parts from reference TRBV19 and TRBJ1-1): DGGITQSPKYLFRKEGQNVTLSCEQNLNHDAMYWYRQDPGQGLRLIYYSQIVNDFQKGDIAEGYSVSREKKESFPLTVTSAQKNPTAFYLCASNIQRNTEAFFGQGTRLTVV.

This clonotype occurred a few times. The gene calls are TRBV7-6 and TRBJ1-4, with 9 bases lining up with TRBD1. V lost 5 bases to trimming and J lost 6 bases; unmatched junction nucleotides: 7. Germline CDR1 reads SGHVS; CDR2 reads FNYEAQ. The length of the CDR3 is 15 residues. CDR3 nucleotide sequence: TGTGCCAGCAGCCCTAGGACAGGGGATCATGAAAAACTGTTTTTT. It codes for CASSPRTGDHEKLFF.

This clonotype has a count of ten or more. The chain employs TRBV7-2 and TRBJ2-3; D is unclear. V dropped 2 bases and J dropped 1 base, with 7 bases sitting between them. In germline, CDR1 is SGHTA, CDR2 FQGNSA. There are 14 residues in the CDR3. The CDR3 DNA is TGTGCCAGCAGCTTAAGGGATGGCACAGATACGCAGTATTTT. Its protein product is CASSLRDGTDTQYF.

The chain is built from TRBV7-2 and TRBJ1-1; a possible D gene is TRBD1 (5 bases). CDR3 length: 14 residues. V was trimmed by 3 bases and J by 6 bases, leaving 14 bases between them. Per the germline V gene, CDR1 is SGHTA and CDR2 is FQGNSA. The CDR3, as DNA: TGTGCCAGCAGCTTGGGTATCAGGGTCTCTGAAGCTTTCTTT. Encoded protein: CASSLGIRVSEAFF. Variable domain in full (rest from reference TRBV7-2 and TRBJ1-1): GAGVSQSPSNKVTEKGKDVELRCDPISGHTALYWYRQSLGQGLEFLIYFQGNSAPDKSGLPSDRFSAERTGGSVSTLTIQRTQQEDSAVYLCASSLGIRVSEAFFGQGTRLTVV.